This entry describes one T cell receptor (beta chain). The antigen is unknown. The data derive from a study of T-cell memory formation after mild COVID-19. One entry per CDR3 protein results from TCRdb running MiXCR on the 5' RACE reads. This sample has 300,000 to 400,000 distinct CDR3 sequences, with more than 15% found just once. Deletions cut 7 bases from V and 1 base from J, with 16 bases between. CDR3 size: 16 residues. CDR1 LGHNA and CDR2 YNFKEQ come from the germline V gene. General observations from the study: Clones that contracted from day 15 to 85 had balanced CD4/CD8; later expanders were CD4+ biased. Unconfirmed was the SARS-CoV-2 specificity of second-wave clones that peaked on day 37.

The sequence came from a man between 18 and 29 years old who had mild COVID-19 (a few samples of this study predate the infection). Cell type and time point are not known. The V call is TRBV4-2, the J call TRBJ2-2; tentative D call: TRBD2 (5 bases). Source material: PBMCs or a T cell subset sorted from them (not recorded which). DNA for the CDR3: TGTGCCAGCACCCCACGAGCTGGGAGGAACACCGGGGAGCTGTTTTTT. Amino acids: CASTPRAGRNTGELFF.